A selection of T cell receptor beta chains follows, all from one sample in a study of blood T cells in healthy people across ages. TCRdb called the 5' RACE reads again in MiXCR, with one record for every CDR3 protein. The sample consists of more than 800,000 distinct CDR3 sequences, under 30% of them appearing once. Sample: blood. The receptors were gathered from a woman of 80 years or more in good health. CDR3s include the opening cysteine and the closing phenylalanine or tryptophan. The D gene is left open where the match is weak. Clone size is given for some rows only: seen once, a few or many times, or a class if the clone is expanded.

TRBJ2-7 | - | TRBV6-2/TRBV6-3 | - | TGTGCCAGCAACGACTTCAAAGGGGGGGAGCAGTACTTC | CASNDFKGGEQYF
TRBJ2-7 | - | TRBV20-1 | TRBD2 | TGCAGTGCCCTCGCCATAGCGGGAGCGTACGAGCAGTACTTC | CSALAIAGAYEQYF
TRBJ1-5 | - | TRBV2 | TRBD1 | TGTGCCAGCAAGGGAAGGACAGGGGGCGATCAGCCCCAGCATTTT | CASKGRTGGDQPQHF
TRBJ1-1 | - | TRBV29-1 | - | TGCAGCGTTAGGTTGGCCCGAGCAGCCCCTGAAGCTTTCTTT | CSVRLARAAPEAFF
TRBJ2-3 | many | TRBV7-2 | TRBD2 | TGTGCCAGCAGCTTTTCACCCCCTAGCGGGGGTCCGTTAGATACGCAGTATTTT | CASSFSPPSGGPLDTQYF
TRBJ1-2 | many | TRBV12-3/TRBV12-4 | - | TGTGCCAGCAGCCGGGACGGCTATGGCTACACCTTC | CASSRDGYGYTF
TRBJ1-5 | many | TRBV25-1 | - | TGTGCCAGCAGTGAAAACCAGAAAACAAATCAGCCCCAGCATTTT | CASSENQKTNQPQHF
TRBJ1-1 | - | TRBV20-1 | TRBD1 | TGCAGTGCTAGGGGAGGGACAGGGGGTGCTGAAGCTTTCTTT | CSARGGTGGAEAFF
TRBJ2-5 | - | TRBV7-2 | TRBD2 | TGTGCCAGCAGCTTAGTTAGCGGGGGGGCACAAGAGACCCAGTACTTC | CASSLVSGGAQETQYF
TRBJ2-7 | - | TRBV5-1 | TRBD1 | TGCGCCAGCAGAAAAGAACAGGGGGCCTACGAGCAGTACTTC | CASRKEQGAYEQYF
TRBJ1-1 | few | TRBV7-2 | - | TGTGCCAGCAGCTTAAGTGAGGGGACTGAAGCTTTCTTT | CASSLSEGTEAFF
TRBJ1-2 | many | TRBV7-2 | - | TGTGCCAGCAGCTTAGTCCGGGAGAGGGGCTACACCTTC | CASSLVRERGYTF
TRBJ2-3 | many | TRBV6-2/TRBV6-3 | TRBD1 | TGTGCGACCGGACAGGGACTCACAGATACGCAGTATTTT | CATGQGLTDTQYF
TRBJ1-5 | few | TRBV20-1 | TRBD1 | TGCAGTGCAAGACAGGGGGAAGATAGCAATCAGCCCCAGCATTTT | CSARQGEDSNQPQHF
TRBJ1-1 | many | TRBV29-1 | - | TGCAGCGTTTCGGACAGCCCAGAAGCTTTCTTT | CSVSDSPEAFF
TRBJ2-4 | - | TRBV5-4 | - | TGTGCCAGCAGCCCCGCACTCGAAAACATTCAGTACTTC | CASSPALENIQYF
TRBJ2-1 | - | TRBV6-5 | - | TGTGCCAGTGCACCGGGACTTCTCGACAATGAGCAGTTCTTC | CASAPGLLDNEQFF
TRBJ2-3 | - | TRBV7-2 | - | TGTGCCAGCAGCCCCGGGATAGGGGGATCCACAGATACGCAGTATTTT | CASSPGIGGSTDTQYF
TRBJ1-2 | - | TRBV7-2 | TRBD1 | TGTGCCAGCAGCACAGACGGGACAGGGAGCCGTTCCTATGGCTACACCTTC | CASSTDGTGSRSYGYTF
TRBJ1-4 | few | TRBV5-8 | - | TGTGCCAGCAGCTTGGAAGGGAGATATGAAAAACTGTTTTTT | CASSLEGRYEKLFF
TRBJ2-5 | - | TRBV3-1 | TRBD1 | TGTGCCAGCAGCCCGGGACAGCTCCCCCAAGAGACCCAGTACTTC | CASSPGQLPQETQYF
TRBJ2-7 | many | TRBV12-3/TRBV12-4 | TRBD1 | TGTGCCAGCAGTCCCGACAGGGCTTCCTACAATGAGCAGTACTTC | CASSPDRASYNEQYF
TRBJ2-5 | - | TRBV29-1 | - | TGCAGCGTCTTAGGGGGTGAGACCCAGTACTTC | CSVLGGETQYF
TRBJ2-7 | many | TRBV6-2/TRBV6-3 | - | TGTGCCAGCAGTTATGGGCAGATAATCTCCGAGCAGTACTTC | CASSYGQIISEQYF
TRBJ1-5 | many | TRBV20-1 | - | TGCAGTGCTAGGGGCTACGGAGGCGTAGAGCCCCAGCATTTT | CSARGYGGVEPQHF
TRBJ2-1 | - | TRBV4-1 | TRBD2 | TGCGCCAGCAGCCAGTGGGGACTAGCGGACAACGAGCAGTTCTTC | CASSQWGLADNEQFF
TRBJ1-2 | many | TRBV20-1 | - | TGCAGTGCTAGCCCCAGGACAGTGGCCAATGGCTACACCTTC | CSASPRTVANGYTF
TRBJ1-2 | - | TRBV2 | - | TGTGCCTCAGCAGAGAGGGCGGGAAACTATGGCTACACCTTC | CASAERAGNYGYTF
TRBJ1-2 | many | TRBV15 | - | TGTGCCACCAGCAGCCCCAGTAACTATGGCTACACCTTC | CATSSPSNYGYTF
TRBJ1-2 | many | TRBV14 | - | TGTGCCAGCAGCCAACTAGGGTACGGCTACACCTTC | CASSQLGYGYTF
TRBJ2-7 | many | TRBV28 | TRBD1 | TGTGCCAGCAGTACTCTTGGACAGGGGACCTACGAGCAGTACTTC | CASSTLGQGTYEQYF
TRBJ1-5 | few | TRBV10-3 | - | TGTGCCATCAGGCCCACCTACAGGGCGGTTGGCAATCAGCCCCAGCATTTT | CAIRPTYRAVGNQPQHF
TRBJ1-5 | - | TRBV7-2 | - | TGTGCCAGCAGCAAGAGGGGCGGGACCTCGGCTCATCAGCCCCAGCATTTT | CASSKRGGTSAHQPQHF
TRBJ1-4 | - | TRBV20-1 | - | TGCAATGCTGGAAGAACAGGGACTTATAATGAAAAACTGTTTTTT | CNAGRTGTYNEKLFF
TRBJ2-2 | few | TRBV7-2 | TRBD1 | TGTGCCAGCAGGGGCGACAGGGCGGTTAGTACCGGGGAGCTGTTTTTT | CASRGDRAVSTGELFF
TRBJ1-2 | many | TRBV12-3/TRBV12-4 | - | TGTGCCAGCAGTCTCCCTGGAGGGTCTGGCTACACCTTC | CASSLPGGSGYTF
TRBJ1-3 | few | TRBV24-1 | - | TGTGCCACCAAAGTGGGCTCTGGAAACACCATATATTTT | CATKVGSGNTIYF
TRBJ2-2 | - | TRBV10-2 | - | TGCGCCAGCAGTGGGGTTAGGGGGATTAACACCGGGGAGCTGTTTTTT | CASSGVRGINTGELFF
TRBJ2-1 | many | TRBV5-6 | - | TGTGCCAGCAGCGCGGGACGAGGGGGGTACAATGAGCAGTTCTTC | CASSAGRGGYNEQFF
TRBJ2-5 | few | TRBV3-1 | - | TGTGCCAGCAGCCAAGGAGGTAGCGATCAAGAGACCCAGTACTTC | CASSQGGSDQETQYF
TRBJ1-6 | few | TRBV6-5 | TRBD1 | TGTGCCACCCAGGCGCCCGGGACAGTATCACCCCTCCACTTT | CATQAPGTVSPLHF
TRBJ2-2 | many | TRBV15 | - | TGTGCCACCAGCAGCAACTGGGGGGCCCCTAACACCGGGGAGCTGTTTTTT | CATSSNWGAPNTGELFF
TRBJ2-5 | few | TRBV5-8 | TRBD2 | TGTGCCAGCAGCAAAGCGGGGGGGGTGGAGACCCAGTACTTC | CASSKAGGVETQYF
TRBJ1-1 | - | TRBV10-3 | - | TGTGCCATCACCCCGGGGGGGTTGAACACTGAAGCTTTCTTT | CAITPGGLNTEAFF
TRBJ2-5 | many | TRBV6-2/TRBV6-3 | - | TGTGCCAGCACCGGACGGCCTCAAGAGACCCAGTACTTC | CASTGRPQETQYF
TRBJ2-5 | - | TRBV9 | TRBD1 | TGTGCCAGCAGCGTAGCTCTCGGCAGGGGGCAAGGGACCCAGTACTTC | CASSVALGRGQGTQYF